This record looks at one T cell receptor beta chain sequence and its context. These data are taken from a study of cytomegalovirus exposure and HLA in healthy donors. CDR1 and CDR2 from the germline V gene are GTSNPN and SVGIG (reference sequence). The CDR3 extends over 16 amino acids. Deletions cut 3 bases from V and 2 bases from J, with 19 bases between. It was with 60 Vbeta and 13 Jbeta primers that the PCR ran. Only in-frame clones appear in the TCRdb table, and some are missing; sequencing was by immunoSEQ multiplex PCR. The top ten clones hold approximately 0.93% of a sample with some 130,000 clones, over 60% of them seen once.

Sequences were obtained from PBMCs. The chain uses TRBV30 and TRBJ1-1, with D perhaps matching TRBD1 (5 bases). The sequence was collected from a human donor in good health. The CDR3 sequence: CAWSWAGVAFNTEAFF. The CDR3 DNA is TGTGCCTGGAGCTGGGCGGGGGTCGCTTTCAACACTGAAGCTTTCTTT.